One T cell receptor beta chain is described in this entry. Its specificity is not known. The PCR employed 60 Vbeta primers together with 13 Jbeta primers. The assay was immunoSEQ multiplex PCR, and TCRdb's table has in-frame clones only and misses some. Of fewer than 200,000 clones listed, about 80% were seen once; the top ten hold roughly 2%. With 2 bases clipped from V and 6 bases from J, the junction kept 6 bases outside the gene matches. CDR1 is SGHRS, CDR2 YFSETQ, per germline. The CDR3 loop spans 14 amino acids. These data are taken from a study of cytomegalovirus exposure and HLA in healthy donors. The study, taken as a whole, reports: Presence/absence analyses took donor sequencing depth as roughly uniform. Despite most TCR sequences being rare, some public TCRs occurred in many donors.

This receptor was taken from a female donor in good health and CMV-seronegative. The chain is built from TRBV5-1 and TRBJ2-7; 9 bases are shared with TRBD1. Sequencing was carried out using PBMCs. DNA for the CDR3: TGCGCCAGCAGCTTAGACAGGGGGGTGTCCGAGCAGTACTTC. This encodes CASSLDRGVSEQYF.